This T cell receptor beta chain was recorded in a study of T cell responses to AZD1222 COVID-19 vaccine. Second doses that came at about 4 or about 12 weeks were put together. The method was immunoSEQ multiplex PCR; TCRdb's version includes in-frame clones alone and lacks a portion of them. The repertoire holds approximately 130,000 clones, with roughly 86% as singletons. The CDR3 consists of 13 residues. Germline values: CDR1 KGHSH, CDR2 LQKENI. Deletions cut 3 bases from V and 7 bases from J, with 13 bases between. Study-wide results and caveats: Rises in breadth and depth of Spike-specific TCRs came after two AZD1222 doses.

This clone was seen more than once but under ten times. What it recognizes is unknown. V gene TRBV18 combines with J gene TRBJ2-7; D is unclear. This receptor was identified in an adult who received the AZD1222 COVID-19 vaccine. The sequencing here drew on peripheral blood, taken 28 days after the second AZD1222 dose. The CDR3 is CASSPAPLGEQYF. Written as DNA, the CDR3 is TGTGCCAGCTCACCTGCTCCCCTCGGGGAGCAGTACTTC.